What follows are 16 T cell receptor beta chains derived from one specimen sequenced in a study of shared clonotypes between healthy human individuals. The assay was immunoSEQ multiplex PCR, and TCRdb's table has in-frame clones only and misses some. The data hold about 2.1 million clones, with over 85% observed a single time. CD45RO-negative cells were positively selected for CCR7, leaving out terminally differentiated effector memory CD45RA+ cells. Sequenced material: naive CD8+ T cells from PBMCs. The source is a man younger than 35 in good health. Some clones in this sample may be carry-over from other donors' samples.

The rearrangement uses TRBV27 and TRBJ1-1; 9 positions agree with TRBD1. CDR3 length: 14 residues. Germline-derived CDR1 and CDR2 are MNHEY and SMNVEV (reference sequence). The junction had 4 bases not matched to a gene; V was cut back by 8 bases and J by 0 bases. The DNA of the CDR3 is TGTGCCAGCGGGGGACAGGGACTGAACACTGAAGCTTTCTTT. Its protein product is CASGGQGLNTEAFF.

The gene calls are TRBV9 and TRBJ1-2; TRBD1 matches at 11 bases. Germline CDR1 is SGDLS and CDR2 is YYNGEE. There are 15 residues in the CDR3. Trimming took 1 base from V and 6 from J; bases not matched to a gene: 5. The CDR3 DNA reads as TGTGCCAGCAGCGTATGGGACAGGGGGTTGGATGGCTACACCTTC. The encoded protein is CASSVWDRGLDGYTF.

This chain links TRBV5-1 with TRBJ2-5; TRBD2 matches at 8 bases. The assigned J gene may be wrong: the sequence end matches TRBJ2-7 better. The CDR3 is 14 residues long. Germline V lookup: CDR1 SGHRS, CDR2 YFSETQ. In DNA form, the CDR3 reads TGCGCCAGCAGTTTAGCGGGGAACTCCTACGAGCAGTACTTC. This encodes CASSLAGNSYEQYF.

This sequence joins TRBV19 and TRBJ1-1; a possible D gene is TRBD1 (5 bases). Germline values: CDR1 LNHDA, CDR2 SQIVND (reference sequence). The V and J ends lost 4 bases and 1 base respectively, with 16 bases between them. The CDR3 is 16 residues long. CDR3 DNA sequence: TGTGCCAGTAGTACAGGACACGACAAAACGAACACTGAAGCTTTCTTT. Translated, it gives CASSTGHDKTNTEAFF.

The chain combines TRBV15 with TRBJ2-3, with D possibly being TRBD1 (6 bases). This CDR3 is 14 amino acids long. V was pared by 3 bases and J by 3 bases, with 10 bases between. The germline V gene has CDR1 LNHNV and CDR2 YYDKDF (reference sequence). The CDR3, as DNA: TGTGCCACCAGCAGCGCCAGGGGAACAGATACGCAGTATTTT. Its translation: CATSSARGTDTQYF.

The chain employs TRBV27 and TRBJ2-3; TRBD1 matches 11 bases. Germline V lookup: CDR1 MNHEY, CDR2 SMNVEV (reference sequence). V trimming: 2 bases; J trimming: 9 bases; junction bases outside the gene matches: 4. This CDR3 is 14 amino acids long. The CDR3 DNA reads TGTGCCAGCAGTTTAGGGACAGGGGGATTGACGCAGTATTTT. This sequence encodes CASSLGTGGLTQYF.

The gene calls are TRBV9 and TRBJ1-2, with 9 bases aligning to TRBD1. This CDR3 has 16 amino acids. V shed 4 bases and J 4 bases; nucleotides not matched to a gene: 11. Per germline, CDR1 SGDLS and CDR2 YYNGEE. CDR3 loop: CASSSRDRDSGYGYTF. CDR3 DNA: TGTGCCAGCAGCTCCCGGGACAGGGACTCGGGCTATGGCTACACCTTC.

The chain recombines TRBV19 with TRBJ2-3; D ambiguous. The V end was cut by 2 bases, the J end by 4 bases, with 10 bases between. Germline CDR1 LNHDA, CDR2 SQIVND (reference sequence). This CDR3 region has 14 residues. For the CDR3, the DNA is TGTGCCAGTAGTATAAACTCTGTCTCAGATACGCAGTATTTT. Its translation: CASSINSVSDTQYF.

The chain has TRBV5-1 and TRBJ1-1, with D unresolved. V gave up 0 bases and J gave up 8 bases, with 8 bases separating them. CDR3 length equals 12 residues. Germline V gene data show CDR1 as SGHRS and CDR2 as YFSETQ. The CDR3 spells CASSLAGDEAFF. CDR3 sequence (DNA): TGCGCCAGCAGCTTGGCGGGAGACGAAGCTTTCTTT.

The chain has TRBV5-1 and TRBJ2-3; D is ambiguous. CDR3 length equals 17 residues. V was clipped by 4 bases and J by 4 bases, with 22 bases between them. The germline gives CDR1 SGHRS, CDR2 YFSETQ. The CDR3 DNA follows: TGCGCCAGCAGCACCGATCCGACCGACTCCAGTGCAGATACGCAGTATTTT. Residues: CASSTDPTDSSADTQYF. Drawing the rest from reference TRBV5-1 and TRBJ2-3, the complete variable domain is KAGVTQTPRYLIKTRGQQVTLSCSPISGHRSVSWYQQTPGQGLQFLFEYFSETQRNKGNFPGRFSGRQFSNSRSEMNVSTLELGDSALYLCASSTDPTDSSADTQYFGPGTRLTVL.

This clone has a single count. The chain has TRBV10-3 and TRBJ1-1, with D hard to call. The CDR3 is 15 residues long. Looked up from germline, CDR1 is ENHRY and CDR2 is SYGVKD. The V end was cut by 4 bases, the J end by 1 base, with 13 bases between. The CDR3 coding sequence is TGTGCCATCAGTGTTGAGTTGTCGGGGAACACTGAAGCTTTCTTT. This encodes CAISVELSGNTEAFF.

The sample holds one count of this clone. The CDR3 nucleotides read TGTGCCAGCAGTGAAACAATAAGACAGGGCCCCACTGAAGCTTTCTTT. This encodes CASSETIRQGPTEAFF. J is TRBJ1-1 and V is TRBV6-1; 7 bases align to TRBD1. The CDR3 extends over 16 amino acids. Germline trimming cut 2 bases from V and 4 bases from J; bases unmatched to any gene: 10. Germline V gene lookup returns CDR1 MNHNS and CDR2 SASEGT.

The chain recombines TRBV4-2 with TRBJ2-1, with TRBD2 matching 13 bases. The junction had 3 bases not matched to a gene; V was cut back by 3 bases and J by 4 bases. Germline V lookup: CDR1 LGHNA, CDR2 YNFKEQ. The CDR3 runs 16 residues. The CDR3 here is CASSQRLAGGYNEQFF. The CDR3 nucleotides read TGTGCCAGCAGCCAGAGACTAGCGGGAGGATACAATGAGCAGTTCTTC.

The V gene is TRBV28, the J gene TRBJ2-1, with 13 positions matching TRBD2. Germline CDR1 and CDR2: MDHEN and SYDVKM. V shed 4 bases, J shed 9 bases, and the junction held 18 bases outside the gene matches. This CDR3 region has 19 residues. CDR3 loop: CASSWDGTSGEWVASEQFF. The CDR3 bases are TGTGCCAGCAGTTGGGATGGGACTAGCGGGGAATGGGTAGCTAGTGAGCAGTTCTTC.

This chain links TRBV4-1 with TRBJ2-3, with D hard to call. Trimming took 0 bases from V and 0 from J, leaving 7 bases between them. CDR3 size: 15 residues. Looked up from germline, CDR1 is MGHRA and CDR2 is YSYEKL. The CDR3 loop is CASSQETTSTDTQYF. In nucleotides, the CDR3 is TGCGCCAGCAGCCAAGAGACGACTAGCACAGATACGCAGTATTTT.

The rearrangement uses TRBV28 and TRBJ1-3, with D possibly being TRBD1 (5 bases). The V end was cut by 3 bases, the J end by 1 base, with 13 bases between. The CDR3 is 16 residues long. Germline V gene sequence: CDR1 MDHEN, CDR2 SYDVKM. Here the CDR3 reads CASSLFVGGSGNTIYF. The CDR3 nucleotides read TGTGCCAGCAGTTTGTTTGTCGGGGGTTCTGGAAACACCATATATTTT.